A selection of T cell receptor beta chains follows, all from one sample in a study of cytomegalovirus exposure and HLA in healthy donors. Method: immunoSEQ multiplex PCR; TCRdb's copy keeps in-frame clones and lacks some. The sample lists 100,000 to 150,000 clones, just under 80% occurring once. Sequencing was carried out using PBMCs. These receptors all stem from a woman between 18 and 29 years old in good health and CMV-seronegative. The CDR3 runs from the conserved cysteine through the conserved F or W. A D gene is named only where the DNA matches it firmly. Some rows mark clone size as missing; the rest say once, few, many or name a class of expanded clone.

D	V	J	size	DNA	CDR3
.	TRBV13	TRBJ2-7	.	TGTGCCAGCAGCTTACCCAACTCCTACGAGCAGTACTTC	CASSLPNSYEQYF
TRBD2	TRBV30	TRBJ2-7	.	TGTGCCTGGAACTCCGGGACTAGCGGGAGAACTCACTACGAGCAGTACTTC	CAWNSGTSGRTHYEQYF
.	TRBV30	TRBJ1-2	.	TGTGCCTGGAGTGTCAGCGGGGGGCGGTTCTATGGCTACACCTTC	CAWSVSGGRFYGYTF
.	TRBV4-1	TRBJ2-1	.	TGCGCCAGCAGCCGCTACCGGAGACAGTCATACAATGAGCAGTTCTTC	CASSRYRRQSYNEQFF
.	TRBV5-8	TRBJ1-5	.	TGTGCCAGCAGCGAGGACAGACGCAATCAGCCCCAGCATTTT	CASSEDRRNQPQHF
TRBD2	TRBV7-9	TRBJ2-3	.	TGTGCCAGCAGCCCACTAGCGGGAGGAGGACGGACAGATACGCAGTATTTT	CASSPLAGGGRTDTQYF
TRBD1	TRBV6-5	TRBJ1-3	.	TGTGCCAGCAGTTCGAGACAGGGTTCGACTGGAAACACCATATATTTT	CASSSRQGSTGNTIYF
.	TRBV18	TRBJ1-1	.	TGTGCCAGCTTTGGGGCCATGAACACTGAAGCTTTCTTT	CASFGAMNTEAFF
.	TRBV30	TRBJ1-3	.	TGTGCCTGGGCAGGCTCTGGAAACACCATATATTTT	CAWAGSGNTIYF
.	TRBV7-9	TRBJ1-5	.	TGTGCCAGCAGTCCTGGGGGAGGGAGTAATCAGCCCCAGCATTTT	CASSPGGGSNQPQHF
.	TRBV14	TRBJ1-1	.	TGTGCCAGCAGCCAAGGGTACTACACTGAAGCTTTCTTT	CASSQGYYTEAFF
TRBD1	TRBV5-6	TRBJ2-5	few	TGTGCCAGCAGCCGACTCCGACAGGGGAGAGAGACCCAGTACTTC	CASSRLRQGRETQYF
.	TRBV19	TRBJ2-7	.	TGTGCCAGTAGTATAGGGGTCTCAGACGGGGACGAGCAGTACTTC	CASSIGVSDGDEQYF
.	TRBV29-1	TRBJ2-6	.	TGCAGCGTGTCGGGGGGCTGGGGCAACTCTGGGGCCAACGTCCTGACTTTC	CSVSGGWGNSGANVLTF
TRBD1	TRBV4-1	TRBJ2-3	.	TGCGCCAGCAGCCAAGATCTGCCAGGGGGCGCGAGGACAGATACGCAGTATTTT	CASSQDLPGGARTDTQYF
TRBD1	TRBV6-1	TRBJ2-1	.	TGTGCCAGTTCTTCCGGGACAGGGCTTAATGAGCAGTTCTTC	CASSSGTGLNEQFF
.	TRBV5-6	TRBJ1-2	.	TGTGCCAGCAGCTTGGCAACAGGGAACTATGGCTACACCTTC	CASSLATGNYGYTF
.	TRBV5-4	TRBJ2-1	.	TGTGCCAGCAGCTTGGGGACAAGGGTTGAGCAGTTCTTC	CASSLGTRVEQFF
TRBD1	TRBV5-6	TRBJ1-1	.	TGTGCCAGCAGCTTCGGACAGGGCCTGAACACTGAAGCTTTCTTT	CASSFGQGLNTEAFF
TRBD1	TRBV18	TRBJ1-5	.	TGTGCCAGCTCACCGGACAGGGCCAATCAGCCCCAGCATTTT	CASSPDRANQPQHF
.	TRBV6-6	TRBJ1-1	.	TGTGCCAGCAGTTACAGAGAGGACAGTTATGAAGCTTTCTTT	CASSYREDSYEAFF
.	TRBV30	TRBJ1-4	few	TGTGCCTGGAGCTCTTCTAGAACAGGATGGATTGAAAAACTGTTTTTT	CAWSSSRTGWIEKLFF
TRBD1	TRBV25-1	TRBJ1-2	few	TGTGCCAGCAGTGAATGGACAGGGGAGCGAGGCTACACCTTC	CASSEWTGERGYTF
.	TRBV7-6	TRBJ2-6	.	TGTGCCAGCAGCGGAGGAGCCCTGAATCTCTCTGGGGCCAACGTCCTGACTTTC	CASSGGALNLSGANVLTF
TRBD2	TRBV6-6	TRBJ2-3	few	TGTGCCAGCAGTTACTCTTGGACTAGTGGAGATACGCAGTATTTT	CASSYSWTSGDTQYF
TRBD1	TRBV18	TRBJ1-2	.	TGTGCCAGCTCAGAGGGACAGGACTATGGCTACACCTTC	CASSEGQDYGYTF
.	TRBV19	TRBJ1-5	.	TGTGCCAGTAGTTCCCGACAGGAAACAAGCAATCAGCCCCAGCATTTT	CASSSRQETSNQPQHF
TRBD1	TRBV29-1	TRBJ1-1	.	TGCAGCGTGGCGCGGACGGGACAGCCCTCCATCCGCATGAACACTGAAGCTTTCTTT	CSVARTGQPSIRMNTEAFF
.	TRBV4-2	TRBJ2-6	.	TGTGCCAGCAGCCAAGGGGCGGGTATCAACTCTGGGGCCAACGTCCTGACTTTC	CASSQGAGINSGANVLTF
.	TRBV25-1	TRBJ2-7	.	TGTGCCAGCAGTGAATCCGGGGGTGGCGAGCAGTACTTC	CASSESGGGEQYF
TRBD1	TRBV27	TRBJ2-1	.	TGTGCCAGCAGTTCCGGGACAGGGGTAAATGAGCAGTTCTTC	CASSSGTGVNEQFF